A single sample is the source of the 22 T cell receptor beta chains below, sequenced in a study of beta chain features in type 1 diabetes. General study points: Significant though moderate, a shortening of TCRB CDR3s appeared in all four CD4+ subsets of Type 1 diabetes patients.

What these receptors recognize is not known. Reverse transcription of all isolated RNA meant that expressed TCRB transcripts were sequenced. Sequenced by immunoSEQ multiplex PCR; TCRdb stores in-frame clones only, minus some. The sample lists 600,000 to 700,000 clones; around 12% were seen once. The material sequenced was naive CD4+ T cells from blood. The receptors here all came from a man aged 25-45 years with type 1 diabetes.

This chain connects TRBV7-9 to TRBJ2-3; 7 bases align to TRBD1. The CDR3 has 15 amino acids. CDR1 and CDR2 from the germline V gene are SEHNR and FQNEAQ (reference sequence). The ends lost 0 bases at V and 2 bases at J; junction bases unmatched: 2. The CDR3 DNA follows: TGTGCCAGCAGCTTAGCAGGGGGCGTCACAGATACGCAGTATTTT. This translates into CASSLAGGVTDTQYF.

Comments on this clone: It may be a read error: a sequence one base away is much more abundant. The same CDR3 can be traced to other DNA sequences in this sample. The gene calls are TRBV28 and TRBJ2-5, with D perhaps matching TRBD2 (6 bases). Trimming took off 3 bases at V and 1 base at J, with 6 bases between the two ends. Germline V gene lookup returns CDR1 MDHEN and CDR2 SYDVKM. The CDR3 length is 13 residues. The CDR3 spells CASSLGGQETQYF. CDR3 bases: TGTGCCAGCAGTTTGGGGGGCCAAGAGACCCAGTACTTC.

This clone was picked up a small number of times. The rearrangement links TRBV2 to TRBJ1-2, with D maybe TRBD1 (5 bases). Germline V lookup: CDR1 SNHLY, CDR2 FYNNEI. Trimming pared 11 bases from V and 2 bases from J, leaving 15 bases between. The CDR3 has 13 amino acids. The CDR3 DNA reads as TGTGCCGGAACTGAGGGGTTCAACTATGGCTACACCTTC. Amino acids: CAGTEGFNYGYTF. Using reference TRBV2 and TRBJ1-2 for the parts outside the CDR3, the full variable domain is EPEVTQTPSHQVTQMGQEVILRCVPISNHLYFYWYRQILGQKVEFLVSFYNNEISEKSEIFDDQFSVERPDGSNFTLKIRSTKLEDSAMYFCAGTEGFNYGYTFGSGTRLTVV.

This chain joins TRBV28 and TRBJ1-6; 8 bases fit TRBD1. The CDR3 is 14 amino acids. Per the germline V gene, CDR1 is MDHEN and CDR2 is SYDVKM. Losses at the gene ends were 5 bases for V and 10 bases for J; bases not matched to a gene: 7. CDR3 DNA: TGTGCCAGCAGTGATACAGGGGGGGAATCACCCCTCCACTTT. Encoded protein: CASSDTGGESPLHF.

This clone was counted between two and nine times. The rearrangement uses TRBV20-1 and TRBJ1-2; D remains unclear. The CDR3 consists of 11 residues. The V end was cut by 6 bases, the J end by 7 bases, with 12 bases between. CDR1 and CDR2 from the germline V gene are DFQATT and SNEGSKA (reference sequence). CDR3 DNA: TGCAGTGCGTGGACTGCCGGTGGCTACACCTTC. It codes for CSAWTAGGYTF.

This clone was detected a few times. The chain uses TRBV6-5 and TRBJ2-5; weak D call: TRBD1 (7 bases). The germline V gene has CDR1 MNHEY and CDR2 SVGAGI. This CDR3 is built from 14 residues. Trimming left V 4 bases short and J 5 bases short, with 14 bases between. The CDR3 is CASSLVTGRETQYF. CDR3 bases: TGTGCCAGCAGTTTAGTGACAGGGAGGGAGACCCAGTACTTC.

This clone appeared a few times. The V and J genes are TRBV5-1 and TRBJ1-3; D is uncertain. Trimming cost V 5 bases and J 0 bases, with 12 bases left between them. The CDR3 spans 15 residues. Germline V gives CDR1 SGHRS, CDR2 YFSETQ. CDR3 nucleotide sequence: TGCGCCAGCAGTGAAGCTTCGAGCTCTGGAAACACCATATATTTT. Amino acid sequence: CASSEASSSGNTIYF.

This clone came up a few times. The gene calls are TRBV2 and TRBJ1-2, with 7 bases fitting TRBD1. This CDR3 is built from 13 residues. Trimming removed 3 bases from V and 3 bases from J; junction bases left unmatched: 1. CDR1 is SNHLY, CDR2 FYNNEI, per germline. CDR3 amino acids: CASSDQGDYGYTF. The CDR3 nucleotides read TGTGCCAGCAGTGATCAGGGGGACTATGGCTACACCTTC.

On this clone: This CDR3 is also generated by other DNA sequences in the sample. This sequence joins TRBV2 and TRBJ2-2; 8 bases are a match to TRBD2. CDR1 and CDR2 (germline): SNHLY, FYNNEI. This CDR3 comprises 15 residues. V lost 4 bases to trimming and J lost 1 base; unmatched junction nucleotides: 2. CDR3 sequence: CASSGSGGNTGELFF. The DNA of the CDR3 is TGTGCCAGCAGTGGGAGCGGGGGGAACACCGGGGAGCTGTTTTTT.

The chain has TRBV4-3 and TRBJ2-7, with 8 bases that match TRBD1. The germline V gene encodes CDR1 LGHNA and CDR2 YSLEER. The CDR3 runs to 15 residues. The V and J ends lost 4 bases and 3 bases, in that order; junction bases with no gene match: 8. CDR3 in DNA: TGCGCCAGCAGCCGCCGACAGGGGACTTTCTACGAGCAGTACTTC. Protein sequence: CASSRRQGTFYEQYF.

The J gene is TRBJ2-6, the V gene TRBV7-2; 7 nucleotides match TRBD1. With 5 bases clipped from V and 0 bases from J, the junction kept 1 base outside the gene matches. Germline CDR1 and CDR2: SGHTA and FQGNSA. The CDR3 runs 15 residues. CDR3 nucleotides: TGTGCCAGCAGCGGGGACAGCTCTGGGGCCAACGTCCTGACTTTC. Protein product: CASSGDSSGANVLTF.

The table lists this clone with a few counts. The chain links TRBV19 to TRBJ1-3; TRBD1 matches at 7 bases. The CDR3 extends over 14 amino acids. V lost 8 bases and J lost 0; bases outside the gene matches: 4. The germline V gene encodes CDR1 LNHDA and CDR2 SQIVND (reference sequence). CDR3 protein: CASRTGLSGNTIYF. CDR3 sequence (DNA): TGTGCCAGTCGGACAGGCCTCTCTGGAAACACCATATATTTT.

V is TRBV4-3 and J is TRBJ1-1; D is unresolved. The germline V gene encodes CDR1 LGHNA and CDR2 YSLEER. V lost 4 bases, J lost 3 bases, and 24 bases lay in between. This CDR3 comprises 18 residues. CDR3 nucleotide sequence: TGCGCCAGCAGCCCTATACTCATAGGTGGACCGCCAGACACTGAAGCTTTCTTT. This codes for CASSPILIGGPPDTEAFF.

This clone was seen more than once but under ten times. The chain's CDR3 is CASSRDGLNQPQHF. The CDR3 region has the DNA TGTGCCAGCAGCCGGGACGGACTCAATCAGCCCCAGCATTTT. The gene calls are TRBV6-5 and TRBJ1-5; tentatively, D is TRBD1 (5 bases). The CDR3 covers 14 residues. Germline lookup yields CDR1 MNHEY and CDR2 SVGAGI. Trimming pared 6 bases from V and 3 bases from J, leaving 12 bases between.

This clone was found a few times. CDR3 sequence: CASSLGQGGTGELFF. In DNA, the CDR3 is TGTGCCAGCAGCTTAGGACAGGGAGGCACCGGGGAGCTGTTTTTT. The chain joins TRBV7-2 to TRBJ2-2, with D perhaps TRBD1 (7 bases). Germline V gene data show CDR1 as SGHTA and CDR2 as FQGNSA. The CDR3 consists of 15 residues. Trimming stripped 1 base from V and 4 bases from J, with 10 bases between.

The chain is built from TRBV5-1 and TRBJ2-2, with 11 bases matching TRBD2. This CDR3 is built from 15 residues. Germline V gene lookup returns CDR1 SGHRS and CDR2 YFSETQ. Trimming removed 3 bases from V and 7 bases from J; junction bases left unmatched: 5. This chain's CDR3 is CASSSAGLAGGELFF. CDR3 in DNA: TGCGCCAGCAGCTCGGCCGGACTAGCGGGCGGGGAGCTGTTTTTT.

A few counts support this clone. V usage is TRBV7-2 and J usage is TRBJ2-5; D may be TRBD2 (6 bases). Germline-derived CDR1 and CDR2 are SGHTA and FQGNSA. This CDR3 spans 16 amino acids. The V and J ends lost 1 base and 3 bases respectively, with 15 bases between them. The CDR3 region has the DNA TGTGCCAGCAGCTTAGGGGATCGGGGGAGTGAAGAGACCCAGTACTTC. Protein product: CASSLGDRGSEETQYF.

V is TRBV11-2 and J is TRBJ2-5, with TRBD2 matching over 10 bases. The CDR3 runs to 15 residues. The germline V gene has CDR1 SGHAT and CDR2 FQNNGV. The V and J ends lost 0 bases and 5 bases, in that order; junction bases with no gene match: 3. CDR3 in DNA: TGTGCCAGCAGCTTAGAGACTAGCGGGTTTGAGACCCAGTACTTC. This codes for CASSLETSGFETQYF.

The chain carries TRBV5-8 and TRBJ1-1; no reliable D call. The V gene's germline CDR1 is SGHTS and CDR2 YDEGEE. Deletions cut 7 bases from V and 2 bases from J, with 15 bases between. The CDR3 covers 14 residues. In DNA, the CDR3 is TGTGCCAGCCGAGGAACGGGAGGAAACACTGAAGCTTTCTTT. The encoded protein is CASRGTGGNTEAFF.

This clone was picked up a small number of times. V is TRBV7-9 and J is TRBJ1-6; D is uncertain. Germline CDR1 is SEHNR and CDR2 is FQNEAQ (reference sequence). Trimming took off 3 bases at V and 8 bases at J, with 8 bases between the two ends. The CDR3 is 13 residues long. This CDR3 reads CASSFRGDSPLHF. The CDR3 DNA is TGTGCCAGCAGCTTTAGAGGTGATTCACCCCTCCACTTT. Looking up the rest from reference TRBV7-9 and TRBJ1-6 gives the full variable domain: DTGVSQNPRHKITKRGQNVTFRCDPISEHNRLYWYRQTLGQGPEFLTYFQNEAQLEKSRLLSDRFSAERPKGSFSTLEIQRTEQGDSAMYLCASSFRGDSPLHFGNGTRLTVT.

V and J are TRBV2 and TRBJ1-6, with D hard to call. The CDR3 covers 12 residues. The V gene lost 8 bases and the J gene lost 7 bases, with 9 bases spanning the gap. Germline CDR1 is SNHLY and CDR2 is FYNNEI. CDR3 bases: TGTGCCAGCCACCCCGACAATTCACCCCTCCACTTT. Protein: CASHPDNSPLHF.

This rearrangement joins TRBV6-5 to TRBJ2-2; D is undetermined. CDR1 is MNHEY, CDR2 SVGAGI, per germline. This CDR3 is 14 amino acids long. Trimming left V 3 bases short and J 3 bases short, with 8 bases between. This CDR3 is CASSYRVDTGELFF. The CDR3 DNA reads as TGTGCCAGCAGTTATAGGGTAGACACCGGGGAGCTGTTTTTT.